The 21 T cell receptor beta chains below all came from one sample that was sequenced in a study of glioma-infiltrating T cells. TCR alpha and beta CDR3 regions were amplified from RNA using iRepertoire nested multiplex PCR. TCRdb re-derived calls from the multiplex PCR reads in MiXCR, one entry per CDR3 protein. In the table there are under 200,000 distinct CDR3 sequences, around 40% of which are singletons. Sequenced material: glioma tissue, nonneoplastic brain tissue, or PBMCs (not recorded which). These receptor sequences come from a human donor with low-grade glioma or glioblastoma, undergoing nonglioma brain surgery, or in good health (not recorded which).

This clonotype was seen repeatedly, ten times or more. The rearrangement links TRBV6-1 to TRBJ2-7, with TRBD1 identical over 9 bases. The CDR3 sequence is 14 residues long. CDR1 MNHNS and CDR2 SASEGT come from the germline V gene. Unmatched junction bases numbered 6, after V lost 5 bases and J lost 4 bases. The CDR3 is CASSSGQGMYEQYF. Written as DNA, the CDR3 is TGTGCCAGCAGTTCCGGACAGGGGATGTACGAGCAGTACTTC.

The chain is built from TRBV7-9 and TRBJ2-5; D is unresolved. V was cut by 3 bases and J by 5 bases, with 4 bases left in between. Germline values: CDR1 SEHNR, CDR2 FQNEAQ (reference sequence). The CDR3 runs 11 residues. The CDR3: CASSFSETQYF. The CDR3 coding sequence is TGTGCCAGCAGCTTTAGTGAGACCCAGTACTTC.

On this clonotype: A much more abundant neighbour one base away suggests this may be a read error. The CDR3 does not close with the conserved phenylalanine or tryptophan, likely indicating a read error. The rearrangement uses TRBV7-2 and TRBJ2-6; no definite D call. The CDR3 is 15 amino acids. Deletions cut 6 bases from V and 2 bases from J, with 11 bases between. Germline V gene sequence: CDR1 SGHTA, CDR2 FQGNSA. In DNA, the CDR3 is TGTGCCAGCAGTTCGAGTGGAGCTGGGGCCAACGTCCTGACTTTG. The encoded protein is CASSSSGAGANVLTL.

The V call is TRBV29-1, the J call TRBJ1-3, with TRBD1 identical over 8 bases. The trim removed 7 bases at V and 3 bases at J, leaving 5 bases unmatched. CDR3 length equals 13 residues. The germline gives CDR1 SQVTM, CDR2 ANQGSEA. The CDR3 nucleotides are TGCAGCGGACAGGGGCAGGATGGAAACACCATATATTTT. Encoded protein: CSGQGQDGNTIYF.

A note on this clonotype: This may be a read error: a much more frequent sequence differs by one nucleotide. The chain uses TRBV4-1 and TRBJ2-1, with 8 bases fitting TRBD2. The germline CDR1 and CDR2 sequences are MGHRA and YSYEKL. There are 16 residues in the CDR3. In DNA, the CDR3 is TGCGCCAGGAGCCAAGAAGGAGCGGGAGTTACAGATGAGCAGTTCTTC. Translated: CARSQEGAGVTDEQFF.

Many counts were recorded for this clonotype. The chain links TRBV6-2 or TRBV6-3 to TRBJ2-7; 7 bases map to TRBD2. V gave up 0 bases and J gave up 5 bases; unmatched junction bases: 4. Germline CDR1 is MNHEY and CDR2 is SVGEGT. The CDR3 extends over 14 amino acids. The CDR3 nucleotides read TGTGCCAGCAGTTACTCGCGGGAGTACCACGAGCAGTACTTC. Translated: CASSYSREYHEQYF.

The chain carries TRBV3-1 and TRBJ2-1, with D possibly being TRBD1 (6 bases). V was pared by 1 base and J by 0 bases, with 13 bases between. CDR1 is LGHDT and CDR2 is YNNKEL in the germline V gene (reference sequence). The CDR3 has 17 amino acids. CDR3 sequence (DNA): TGTGCCAGCAGCCAAGTTGTAGGGACATTCTCCTACAATGAGCAGTTCTTC. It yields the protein CASSQVVGTFSYNEQFF.

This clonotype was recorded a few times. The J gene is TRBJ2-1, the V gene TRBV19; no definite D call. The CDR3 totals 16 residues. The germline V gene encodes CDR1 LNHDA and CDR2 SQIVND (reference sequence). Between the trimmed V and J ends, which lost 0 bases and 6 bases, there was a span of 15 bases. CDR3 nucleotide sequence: TGTGCCAGTAGTATAGAAGCCTGGAAGTCTTTCAATGAGCAGTTCTTC. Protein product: CASSIEAWKSFNEQFF.

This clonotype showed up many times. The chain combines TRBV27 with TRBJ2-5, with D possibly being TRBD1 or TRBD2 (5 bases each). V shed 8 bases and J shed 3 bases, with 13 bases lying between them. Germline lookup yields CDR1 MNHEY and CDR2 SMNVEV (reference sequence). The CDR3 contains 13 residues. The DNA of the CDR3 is TGTGCCAGCGGGACGGCTGGGGAAGAGACCCAGTACTTC. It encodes CASGTAGEETQYF.

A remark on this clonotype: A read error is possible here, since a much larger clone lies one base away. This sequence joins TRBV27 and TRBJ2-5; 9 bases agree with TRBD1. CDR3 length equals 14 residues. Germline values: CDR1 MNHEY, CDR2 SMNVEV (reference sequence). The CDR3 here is CASSLGQGQETKYF. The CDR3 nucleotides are TGTGCCAGCAGTTTAGGACAGGGGCAAGAGACCAAGTACTTC.

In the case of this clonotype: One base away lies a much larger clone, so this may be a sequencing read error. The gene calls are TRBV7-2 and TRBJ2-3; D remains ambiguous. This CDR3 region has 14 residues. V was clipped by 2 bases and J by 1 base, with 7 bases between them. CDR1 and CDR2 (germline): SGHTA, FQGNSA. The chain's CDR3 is CASSLITGTDTQYF. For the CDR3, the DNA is TGTGCCAGCAGCTTAATAACAGGCACAGATACGCAGTATTTT.

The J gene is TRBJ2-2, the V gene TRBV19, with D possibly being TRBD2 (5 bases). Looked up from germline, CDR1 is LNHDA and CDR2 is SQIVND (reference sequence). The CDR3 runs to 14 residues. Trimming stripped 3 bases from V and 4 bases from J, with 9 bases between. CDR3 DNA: TGTGCCAGTAGTATGGATGGACTCACCGGGGAGCTGTTTTTT. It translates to CASSMDGLTGELFF. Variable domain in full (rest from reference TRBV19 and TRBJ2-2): DGGITQSPKYLFRKEGQNVTLSCEQNLNHDAMYWYRQDPGQGLRLIYYSQIVNDFQKGDIAEGYSVSREKKESFPLTVTSAQKNPTAFYLCASSMDGLTGELFFGEGSRLTVL.

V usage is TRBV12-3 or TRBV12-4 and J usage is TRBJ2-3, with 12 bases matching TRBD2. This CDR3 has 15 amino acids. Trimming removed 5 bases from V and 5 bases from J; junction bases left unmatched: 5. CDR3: CASSRLAGAQDTQYF. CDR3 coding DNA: TGTGCCAGCAGTAGACTAGCGGGAGCCCAAGATACGCAGTATTTT.

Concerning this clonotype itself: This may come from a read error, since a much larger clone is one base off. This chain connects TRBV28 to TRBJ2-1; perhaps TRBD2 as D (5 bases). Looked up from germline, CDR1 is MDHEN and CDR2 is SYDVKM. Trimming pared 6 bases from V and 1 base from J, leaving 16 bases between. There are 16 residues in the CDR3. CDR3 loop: CASSPRGSVSYNEQFF. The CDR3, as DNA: TGTGCCAGCAGCCCCAGAGGGAGTGTATCCTACAATGAGCAGTTCTTC.

In DNA form, the CDR3 reads TGTGCCAGCAGGCGGGAGCAAACCGGGGAGCTGTTTTTT. Its translation: CASRREQTGELFF. This sequence joins TRBV6-1 and TRBJ2-2, with TRBD2 identical over 7 bases. Per germline, CDR1 MNHNS and CDR2 SASEGT. With V trimmed by 6 bases and J by 5 bases, 3 bases remained unmatched. This CDR3 has 13 residues.

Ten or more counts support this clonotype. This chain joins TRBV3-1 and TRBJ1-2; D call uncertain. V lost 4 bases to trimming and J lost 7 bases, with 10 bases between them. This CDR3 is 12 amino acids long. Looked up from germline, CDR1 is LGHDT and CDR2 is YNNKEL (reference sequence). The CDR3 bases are TGTGCCAGCAGCCCCGGACTGTCTGGCTACACCTTC. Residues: CASSPGLSGYTF.

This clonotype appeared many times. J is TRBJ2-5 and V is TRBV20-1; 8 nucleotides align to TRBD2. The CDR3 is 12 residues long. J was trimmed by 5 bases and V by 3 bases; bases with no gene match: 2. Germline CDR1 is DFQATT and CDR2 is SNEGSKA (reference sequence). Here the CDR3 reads CSASGRVETQYF. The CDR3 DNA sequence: TGCAGTGCTAGCGGGAGGGTGGAGACCCAGTACTTC.

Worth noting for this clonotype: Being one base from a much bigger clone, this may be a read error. CDR3 amino acids: CASSLTESATNQKLFF. CDR3 in DNA: TGTGCCAGCAGCTTGACAGAGAGTGCAACTAATCAAAAACTGTTTTTT. This chain connects TRBV28 to TRBJ1-4; D possibly corresponds to TRBD1 (5 bases). CDR1 and CDR2 from the germline V gene are MDHEN and SYDVKM. The CDR3 runs to 16 residues.

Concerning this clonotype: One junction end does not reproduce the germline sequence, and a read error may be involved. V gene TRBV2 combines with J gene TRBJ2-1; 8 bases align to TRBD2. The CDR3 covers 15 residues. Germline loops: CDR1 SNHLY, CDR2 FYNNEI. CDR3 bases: TGTGCCAGCAGACAACTAGCGGATTCTTACAATGAGCACTTCTTC. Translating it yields CASRQLADSYNEHFF. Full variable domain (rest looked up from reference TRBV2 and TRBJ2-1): EPEVTQTPSHQVTQMGQEVILRCVPISNHLYFYWYRQILGQKVEFLVSFYNNEISEKSEIFDDQFSVERPDGSNFTLKIRSTKLEDSAMYFCASRQLADSYNEHFFGPGTRLTVL.

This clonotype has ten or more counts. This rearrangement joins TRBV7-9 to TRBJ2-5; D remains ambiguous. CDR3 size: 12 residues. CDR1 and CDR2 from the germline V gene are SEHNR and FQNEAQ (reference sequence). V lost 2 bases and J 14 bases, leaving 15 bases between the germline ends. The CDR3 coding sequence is TGTGCCAGCAGCTTATCTGACACCGATGTTTACTTC. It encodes CASSLSDTDVYF.

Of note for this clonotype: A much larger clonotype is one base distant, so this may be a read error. CDR3 sequence reads: CASSPRWRLTTDTQYF. CDR3 nucleotides: TGTGCCAGCAGCCCCCGCTGGAGATTGACGACAGATACGCAGTATTTT. The V call is TRBV12-3 or TRBV12-4, the J call TRBJ2-3, with unresolved D. Between the trimmed V and J ends, which lost 6 bases and 3 bases, there was a span of 19 bases. The CDR3 extends over 16 amino acids.